A selection of T cell receptor beta chains follows, all from one sample in a study. One entry per CDR3 protein, called by TCRdb with MiXCR from the 5' RACE reads. This table holds about 62,000 distinct CDR3 sequences, approximately 31% found once. The sample taken for sequencing was tumor-infiltrating naive CD4+ T cells sorted from the breast tumor. These receptors originate from a female donor with breast cancer. Each CDR3 is given with its conserved first and last residue. The D gene is left open where the match is weak. Clone size is shown for a subset of rows, as once, few, many or a class of expanded clone.

TRBV20-1	-	TRBJ1-2	few	CSARVEREWGYTF	TGCAGTGCTAGAGTTGAGAGGGAGTGGGGCTACACCTTC
TRBV20-1	TRBD2	TRBJ2-4	-	CGAGGSENIQYF	TGCGGGGCCGGCGGGAGTGAAAACATTCAGTACTTC
TRBV7-2	-	TRBJ2-7	few	CASSLARGTAYEQYF	TGTGCCAGCAGCTTAGCACGAGGGACCGCCTACGAGCAGTACTTC
TRBV20-1	TRBD1	TRBJ2-2	-	CSARTGVNTGELFF	TGCAGTGCTAGGACAGGGGTGAACACCGGGGAGCTGTTTTTT
TRBV4-1	-	TRBJ1-6	few	CASSQDPGRTNSPLHF	TGCGCCAGCAGCCAAGATCCCGGACGGACTAATTCACCCCTCCACTTT
TRBV4-1	-	TRBJ2-3	few	CASSQDAGRRTDTQYF	TGCGCCAGCAGCCAAGACGCCGGGAGACGCACAGATACGCAGTATTTT
TRBV7-3	-	TRBJ2-3	few	CASSSRDGQGTQYF	TGTGCCAGCAGCTCCCGGGACGGCCAGGGGACGCAGTATTTT
TRBV29-1	TRBD1	TRBJ1-1	-	CSVETGEEAFF	TGCAGCGTGGAGACAGGGGAAGAAGCTTTCTTT
TRBV20-1	TRBD2	TRBJ2-1	medium-sized	CSANKREENEQFF	TGCAGTGCTAACAAGCGGGAGGAAAATGAGCAGTTCTTC
TRBV7-9	TRBD1	TRBJ2-7	-	CASSLGDRWGEQYF	TGTGCCAGCAGCTTAGGGGACAGGTGGGGCGAGCAGTACTTC
TRBV4-2	TRBD1	TRBJ1-2	many	CASSQDRRGTANYGYTF	TGTGCCAGCAGCCAAGATCGGAGAGGGACAGCTAACTATGGCTACACCTTC
TRBV6-5	TRBD1	TRBJ1-2	few	CASSRDRFYGYTF	TGTGCCAGCAGCCGGGACAGGTTCTATGGCTACACCTTC
TRBV6-2/TRBV6-3	TRBD1	TRBJ1-5	few	CASSTGGPQHF	TGTGCCAGCAGCACAGGGGGGCCCCAGCATTTT
TRBV4-3	-	TRBJ2-3	-	CASSQEYRARGDTQYF	TGCGCCAGCAGCCAAGAGTATCGCGCCCGGGGGGATACGCAGTATTTT
TRBV12-3/TRBV12-4	TRBD2	TRBJ2-1	many	CASSSPGGRQFF	TGTGCCAGCAGTTCGCCGGGGGGTAGGCAGTTCTTC
TRBV6-1	TRBD2	TRBJ2-1	-	CASHRSGGTDNEQFF	TGTGCCAGTCACCGTTCGGGGGGGACCGACAATGAGCAGTTCTTC
TRBV6-5	TRBD2	TRBJ2-5	-	CATYASGGEETQYF	TGTGCCACCTATGCTAGCGGGGGAGAAGAGACCCAGTACTTC
TRBV27	TRBD1	TRBJ2-1	few	CASNRLPGQGANEQFF	TGTGCCAGCAACCGTTTGCCGGGACAGGGGGCCAATGAGCAGTTCTTC
TRBV27	-	TRBJ1-1	many	CASSLLDTEAFF	TGTGCCAGCAGTTTATTGGACACTGAAGCTTTCTTT
TRBV28	-	TRBJ1-2	few	CARFSPANYGYTF	TGTGCCAGGTTTTCCCCAGCTAACTATGGCTACACCTTC
TRBV7-9	TRBD2	TRBJ2-3	few	CASSTSGVGGTDTQYF	TGTGCCAGCTCGACTAGCGGGGTAGGTGGCACAGATACGCAGTATTTT
TRBV18	-	TRBJ1-1	few	CASSPFSGTVDTEAFF	TGTGCCAGCTCACCATTTAGTGGCACCGTGGACACTGAAGCTTTCTTT
TRBV20-1	-	TRBJ1-3	many	CSARQISGNTIYF	TGCAGTGCTAGACAGATCTCTGGAAACACCATATATTTT
TRBV7-3	-	TRBJ2-1	few	CASSDGGEQFF	TGTGCCAGCAGCGATGGCGGTGAGCAGTTCTTC
TRBV12-3/TRBV12-4	-	TRBJ1-2	few	CASSLIGYGYTF	TGTGCCAGCAGTTTGATCGGCTATGGCTACACCTTC
TRBV30	-	TRBJ1-2	-	CAWSEETGFSYGYTF	TGTGCCTGGAGCGAGGAAACAGGGTTTAGCTATGGCTACACCTTC
TRBV4-2	TRBD2	TRBJ2-7	few	CASSQDVGDYYEQYF	TGTGCCAGCAGCCAAGATGTGGGGGACTACTACGAGCAGTACTTC
TRBV7-9	TRBD1	TRBJ1-1	few	CASSRPGQGSTEAFF	TGTGCCAGCAGCCGTCCGGGACAGGGGAGCACTGAAGCTTTCTTT
TRBV7-3	TRBD1	TRBJ2-2	-	CASSLNGQGAGELFF	TGTGCCAGCAGCTTAAACGGACAGGGAGCCGGGGAGCTGTTTTTT
TRBV7-3	-	TRBJ2-2	few	CASSLSSGGHPGELFF	TGTGCCAGCAGCTTATCGTCCGGGGGGCACCCCGGGGAGCTGTTTTTT
TRBV5-5	-	TRBJ1-1	few	CASSLAGTNSKAFF	TGTGCCAGCAGCTTGGCTGGGACAAACTCTAAAGCTTTCTTT
TRBV5-1	-	TRBJ2-1	few	CASSLQGVPYNEQFF	TGCGCCAGCAGCCTACAGGGAGTGCCCTACAATGAGCAGTTCTTC
TRBV7-9	-	TRBJ2-1	-	CARSLVSDYNEQFF	TGTGCCCGCAGCTTGGTCTCGGACTACAATGAGCAGTTCTTC
TRBV9	-	TRBJ2-2	many	CASSVSGGPTGELFF	TGTGCCAGCAGCGTATCTGGGGGGCCCACCGGGGAGCTGTTTTTT
TRBV7-2	TRBD1	TRBJ1-1	-	CASSSGGGRKSSTEAFF	TGTGCCAGCAGCTCAGGGGGGGGGCGCAAGTCGAGCACTGAAGCTTTCTTT
TRBV7-9	-	TRBJ2-5	-	CASRPGRAGETQYF	TGTGCCAGCAGACCGGGCAGGGCGGGCGAGACCCAGTACTTC
TRBV7-9	-	TRBJ1-1	-	CASSLGQLLNTEAFF	TGTGCCAGCAGCTTAGGACAGCTTTTGAACACTGAAGCTTTCTTT